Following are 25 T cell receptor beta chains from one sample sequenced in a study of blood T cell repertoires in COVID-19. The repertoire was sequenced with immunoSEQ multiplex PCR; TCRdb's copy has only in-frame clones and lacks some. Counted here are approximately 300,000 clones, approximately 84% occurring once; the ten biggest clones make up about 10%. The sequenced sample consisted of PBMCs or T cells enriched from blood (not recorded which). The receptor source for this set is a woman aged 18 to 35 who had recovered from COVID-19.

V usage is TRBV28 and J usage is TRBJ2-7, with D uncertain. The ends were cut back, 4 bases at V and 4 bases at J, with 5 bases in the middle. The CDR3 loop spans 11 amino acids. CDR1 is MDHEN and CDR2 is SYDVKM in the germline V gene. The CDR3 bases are TGTGCCAGCAGTTCCCAGTACGAGCAGTACTTC. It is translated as CASSSQYEQYF.

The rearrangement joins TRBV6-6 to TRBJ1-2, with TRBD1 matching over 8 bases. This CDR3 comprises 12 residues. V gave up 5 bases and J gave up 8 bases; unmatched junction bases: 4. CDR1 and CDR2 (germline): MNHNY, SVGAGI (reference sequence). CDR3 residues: CASSADRGGYTF. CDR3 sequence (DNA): TGTGCCAGCAGTGCCGACAGGGGCGGCTACACCTTC.

CDR3 region: CASSSLQMNTEAFF. For the CDR3, the DNA is TGTGCCAGCAGCTCCTTACAGATGAACACTGAAGCTTTCTTT. The J gene is TRBJ1-1, the V gene TRBV11-2; D unclear. V shed 4 bases and J shed 0 bases, with 9 bases lying between them. The germline V gene has CDR1 SGHAT and CDR2 FQNNGV. This CDR3 is built from 14 residues.

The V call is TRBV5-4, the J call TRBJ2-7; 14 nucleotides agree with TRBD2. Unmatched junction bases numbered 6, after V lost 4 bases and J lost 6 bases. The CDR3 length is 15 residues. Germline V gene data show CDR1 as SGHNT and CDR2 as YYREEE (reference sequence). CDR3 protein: CASSTPTSGRAEQYF. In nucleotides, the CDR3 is TGTGCCAGCAGCACACCGACTAGCGGGAGGGCCGAGCAGTACTTC.

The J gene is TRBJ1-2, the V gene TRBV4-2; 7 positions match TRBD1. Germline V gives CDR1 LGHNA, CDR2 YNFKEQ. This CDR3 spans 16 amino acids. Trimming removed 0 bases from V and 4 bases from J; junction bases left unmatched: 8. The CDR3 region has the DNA TGTGCCAGCAGCCAAGATAAGAGACAGGGCGCCTATGGCTACACCTTC. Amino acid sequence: CASSQDKRQGAYGYTF.

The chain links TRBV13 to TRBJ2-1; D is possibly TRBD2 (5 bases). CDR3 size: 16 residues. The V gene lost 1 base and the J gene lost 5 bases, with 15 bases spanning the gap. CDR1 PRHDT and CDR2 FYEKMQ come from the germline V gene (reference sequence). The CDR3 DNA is TGTGCCAGCAGCTTAGTGGTGGGAGACCCACACAATGAGCAGTTCTTC. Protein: CASSLVVGDPHNEQFF.

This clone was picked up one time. The chain's CDR3 is CASSIRGGRAGELFF. In DNA, the CDR3 is TGTGCCAGCAGCATACGGGGGGGCCGGGCCGGGGAGCTGTTTTTT. The rearrangement joins TRBV5-4 to TRBJ2-2; 8 bases are shared with TRBD2. The trim removed 4 bases at V and 6 bases at J, leaving 8 bases unmatched. This CDR3 has 15 residues. Germline values: CDR1 SGHNT, CDR2 YYREEE (reference sequence).

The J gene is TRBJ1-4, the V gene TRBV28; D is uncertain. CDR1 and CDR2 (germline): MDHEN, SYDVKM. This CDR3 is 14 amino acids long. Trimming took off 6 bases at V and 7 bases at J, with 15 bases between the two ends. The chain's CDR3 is CASSPGDGPEKLFF. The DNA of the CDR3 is TGTGCCAGCAGCCCCGGTGATGGTCCTGAAAAACTGTTTTTT.

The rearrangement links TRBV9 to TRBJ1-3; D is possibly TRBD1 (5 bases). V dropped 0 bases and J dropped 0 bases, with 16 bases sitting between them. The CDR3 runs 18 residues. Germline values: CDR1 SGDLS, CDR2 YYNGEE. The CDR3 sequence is CASSVGPPQQVSGNTIYF. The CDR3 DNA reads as TGTGCCAGCAGCGTAGGTCCCCCTCAACAGGTCTCTGGAAACACCATATATTTT.

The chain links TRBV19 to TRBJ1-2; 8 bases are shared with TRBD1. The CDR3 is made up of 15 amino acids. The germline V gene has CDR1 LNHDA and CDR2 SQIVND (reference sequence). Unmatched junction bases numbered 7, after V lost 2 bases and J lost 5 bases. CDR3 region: CASSIPGTGPYGYTF. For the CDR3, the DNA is TGTGCCAGTAGTATACCGGGGACAGGACCTTATGGCTACACCTTC.

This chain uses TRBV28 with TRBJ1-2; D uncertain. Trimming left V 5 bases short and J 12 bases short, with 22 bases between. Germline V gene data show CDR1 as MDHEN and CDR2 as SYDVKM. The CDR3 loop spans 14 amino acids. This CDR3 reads CASSDYLRIASHTF. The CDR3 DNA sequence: TGTGCCAGCAGTGATTATCTAAGGATAGCTAGTCACACCTTC.

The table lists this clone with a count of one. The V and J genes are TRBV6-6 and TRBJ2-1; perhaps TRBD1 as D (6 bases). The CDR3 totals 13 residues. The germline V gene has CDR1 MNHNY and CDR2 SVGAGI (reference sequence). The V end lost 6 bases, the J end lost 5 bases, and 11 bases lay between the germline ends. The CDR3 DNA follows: TGTGCCAGCAGATTGGACAGAGACAATGAGCAGTTCTTC. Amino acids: CASRLDRDNEQFF.

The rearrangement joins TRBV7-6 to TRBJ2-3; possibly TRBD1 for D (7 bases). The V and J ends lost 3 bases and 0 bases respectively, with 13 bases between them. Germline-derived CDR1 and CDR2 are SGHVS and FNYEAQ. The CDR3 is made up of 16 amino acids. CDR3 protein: CASSFGGGVSTDTQYF. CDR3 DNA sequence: TGTGCCAGCAGCTTTGGAGGGGGCGTAAGCACAGATACGCAGTATTTT.

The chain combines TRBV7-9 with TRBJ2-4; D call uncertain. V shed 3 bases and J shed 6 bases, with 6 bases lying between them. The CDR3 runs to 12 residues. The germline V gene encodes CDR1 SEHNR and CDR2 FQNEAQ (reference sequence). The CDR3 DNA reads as TGTGCCAGCAGCTTGGGCCCAAACATTCAGTACTTC. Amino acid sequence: CASSLGPNIQYF.

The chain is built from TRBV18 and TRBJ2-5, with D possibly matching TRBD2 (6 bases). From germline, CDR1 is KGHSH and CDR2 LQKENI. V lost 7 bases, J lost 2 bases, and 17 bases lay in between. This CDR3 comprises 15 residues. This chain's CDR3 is CASFPSRGLQETQYF. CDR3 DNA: TGTGCCAGCTTCCCCTCTAGGGGACTGCAAGAGACCCAGTACTTC.

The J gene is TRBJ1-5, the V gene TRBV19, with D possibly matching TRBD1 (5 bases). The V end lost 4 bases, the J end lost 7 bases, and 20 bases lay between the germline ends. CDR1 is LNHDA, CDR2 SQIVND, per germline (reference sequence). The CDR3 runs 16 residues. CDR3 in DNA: TGTGCCAGTAGTACCCCTCAATCACAGGCGGGGCAGCCCCAGCATTTT. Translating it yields CASSTPQSQAGQPQHF.

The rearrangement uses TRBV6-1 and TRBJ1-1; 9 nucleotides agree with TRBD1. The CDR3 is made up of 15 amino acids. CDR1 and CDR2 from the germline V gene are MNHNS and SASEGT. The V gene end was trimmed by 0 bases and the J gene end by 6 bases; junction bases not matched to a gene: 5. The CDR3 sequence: CASSEAGQGIAEAFF. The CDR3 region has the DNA TGTGCCAGCAGTGAAGCGGGACAGGGTATAGCTGAAGCTTTCTTT.

CDR3 residues: CASSLSGTSGIDEQFF. The CDR3 bases are TGTGCCAGCAGCCTTAGTGGGACTAGCGGGATTGATGAGCAGTTCTTC. The chain joins TRBV9 to TRBJ2-1, with 13 nucleotides matching TRBD2. Germline V gives CDR1 SGDLS, CDR2 YYNGEE. The ends lost 4 bases at V and 8 bases at J; junction bases unmatched: 9. The CDR3 runs to 16 residues.

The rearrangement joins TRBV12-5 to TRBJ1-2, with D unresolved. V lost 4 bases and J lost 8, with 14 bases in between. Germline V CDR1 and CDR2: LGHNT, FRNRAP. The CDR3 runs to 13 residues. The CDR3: CASGSPNAEGYTF. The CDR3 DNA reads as TGTGCTAGTGGTTCCCCCAACGCCGAGGGCTACACCTTC.

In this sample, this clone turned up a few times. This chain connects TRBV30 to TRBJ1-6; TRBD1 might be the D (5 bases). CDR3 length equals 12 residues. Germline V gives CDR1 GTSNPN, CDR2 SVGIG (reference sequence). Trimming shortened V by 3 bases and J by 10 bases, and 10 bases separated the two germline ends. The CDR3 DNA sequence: TGTGCCTGGAGACAGGTCGGCTCACCCCTCCACTTT. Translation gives CAWRQVGSPLHF.

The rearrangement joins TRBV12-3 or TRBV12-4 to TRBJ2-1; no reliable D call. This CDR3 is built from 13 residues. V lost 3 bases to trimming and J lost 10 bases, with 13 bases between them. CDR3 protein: CASSFTPGGEQFF. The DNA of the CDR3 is TGTGCCAGCAGTTTCACTCCGGGTGGCGAGCAGTTCTTC.

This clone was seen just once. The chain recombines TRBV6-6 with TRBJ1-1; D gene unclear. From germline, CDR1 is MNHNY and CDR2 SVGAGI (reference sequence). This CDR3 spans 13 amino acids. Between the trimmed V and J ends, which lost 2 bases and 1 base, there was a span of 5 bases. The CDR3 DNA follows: TGTGCCAGCAGTTACCCCGGGAACACTGAAGCTTTCTTT. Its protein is CASSYPGNTEAFF.

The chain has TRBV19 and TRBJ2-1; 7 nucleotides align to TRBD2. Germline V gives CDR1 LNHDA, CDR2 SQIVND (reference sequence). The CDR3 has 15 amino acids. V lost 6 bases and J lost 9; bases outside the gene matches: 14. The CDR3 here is CASSGGFRSLGEQFF. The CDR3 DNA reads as TGTGCCAGTAGCGGGGGGTTTCGGAGCCTGGGTGAGCAGTTCTTC.

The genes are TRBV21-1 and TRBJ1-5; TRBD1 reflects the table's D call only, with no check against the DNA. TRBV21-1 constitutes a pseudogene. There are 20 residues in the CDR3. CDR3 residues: CASSSPIQDRGPVGNQPQHF. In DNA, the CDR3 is TGTGCCAGCAGCTCACCCATCCAGGACAGGGGGCCCGTGGGCAATCAGCCCCAGCATTTT.

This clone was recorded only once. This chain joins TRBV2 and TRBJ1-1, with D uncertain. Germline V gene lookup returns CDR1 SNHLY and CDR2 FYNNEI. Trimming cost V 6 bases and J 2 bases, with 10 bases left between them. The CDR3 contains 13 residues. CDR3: CASRGGRNTEAFF. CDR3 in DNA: TGTGCCAGCAGGGGTGGGCGAAACACTGAAGCTTTCTTT.